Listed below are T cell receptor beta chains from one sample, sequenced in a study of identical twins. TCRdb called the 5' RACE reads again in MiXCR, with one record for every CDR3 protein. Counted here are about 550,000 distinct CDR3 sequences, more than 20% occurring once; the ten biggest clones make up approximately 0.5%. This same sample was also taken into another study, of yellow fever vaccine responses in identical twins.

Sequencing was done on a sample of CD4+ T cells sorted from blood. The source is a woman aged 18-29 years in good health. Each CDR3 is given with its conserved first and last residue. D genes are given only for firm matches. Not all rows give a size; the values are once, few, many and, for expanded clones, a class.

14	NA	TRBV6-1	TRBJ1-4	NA	TGTGCCAGCCTGAAGACCGGGGCTAATGAAAAACTGTTTTTT	CASLKTGANEKLFF
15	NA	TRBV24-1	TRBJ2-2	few	TGTGCCACCAGTGATTCTTCGACAGGATCCGGGGAGCTGTTTTTT	CATSDSSTGSGELFF
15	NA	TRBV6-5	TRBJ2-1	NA	TGTGCCAGCAGTTACTTGGACTACTTCAACAATGAGCAGTTCTTC	CASSYLDYFNNEQFF
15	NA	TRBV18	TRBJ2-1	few	TGTGCCAGCTCACCTTCGGTTTCCTCCTGGAGTGAGCAGTTCTTC	CASSPSVSSWSEQFF
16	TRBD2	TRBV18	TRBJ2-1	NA	TGTGCCAGCTCACCGACGGCTAGCGGGAGTTTGGTTGAGCAGTTCTTC	CASSPTASGSLVEQFF
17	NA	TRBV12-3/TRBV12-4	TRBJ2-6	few	TGTGCCAGCAGCCGACACTCGGTAATCTCTGGGGCCAACGTCCTGACTTTC	CASSRHSVISGANVLTF
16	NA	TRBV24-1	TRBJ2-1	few	TGTGCCACCAGTGATCCAATGAGGCACTCCCTAAGGGAGCAGTTCTTC	CATSDPMRHSLREQFF
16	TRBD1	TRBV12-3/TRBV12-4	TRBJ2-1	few	TGTGCCAGCAGTCAACAGGGGGCCTTTTCCCACAATGAGCAGTTCTTC	CASSQQGAFSHNEQFF
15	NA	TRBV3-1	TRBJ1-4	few	TGTGCCAGCAGCCAAGATAAGACAACTAATGAAAAACTGTTTTTT	CASSQDKTTNEKLFF
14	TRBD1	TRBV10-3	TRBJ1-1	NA	TGTGCCATCAGGTCGGACAGGCCTCCGTCTGAAGCTTTCTTT	CAIRSDRPPSEAFF
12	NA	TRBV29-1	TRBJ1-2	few	TGCAGCGTTGGACAGAATTACTATGGCTACACCTTC	CSVGQNYYGYTF
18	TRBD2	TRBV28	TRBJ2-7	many	TGTGCCAGCAGTTTTGTGTCCGGGACTAGCGGGACAAAATACGAGCAGTACTTC	CASSFVSGTSGTKYEQYF
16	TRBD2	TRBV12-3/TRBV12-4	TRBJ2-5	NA	TGTGCCAGCAAACTAGCGGGGGGAATTTTTAAAGAGACCCAGTACTTC	CASKLAGGIFKETQYF
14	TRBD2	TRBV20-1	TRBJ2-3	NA	TGCAGTGCTACCGGGACTAGCCTCACAGATACGCAGTATTTT	CSATGTSLTDTQYF
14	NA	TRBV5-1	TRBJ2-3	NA	TGCGCCAGCAGCCCTGTCTGGGTAACAGATACGCAGTATTTT	CASSPVWVTDTQYF
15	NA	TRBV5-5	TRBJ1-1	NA	TGTGCCAGCAGCTTGAAGGGTTGGGGGAACACTGAAGCTTTCTTT	CASSLKGWGNTEAFF
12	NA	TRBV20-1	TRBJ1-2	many	TGCAGTTTACACTCCACGGCGCCGGCCTACACCTTC	CSLHSTAPAYTF
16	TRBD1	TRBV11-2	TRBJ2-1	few	TGTGCCAGCAGCATCAGGACAGGGGGCGCAAACAATGAGCAGTTCTTC	CASSIRTGGANNEQFF
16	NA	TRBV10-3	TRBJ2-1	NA	TGTGCCATCAGTAGAGTAGCAGGGGTGTTCGGCAATGAGCAGTTCTTC	CAISRVAGVFGNEQFF
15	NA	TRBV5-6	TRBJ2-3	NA	TGTGCCAGCAGCTTTACGGGGGCCCACACAGATACGCAGTATTTT	CASSFTGAHTDTQYF
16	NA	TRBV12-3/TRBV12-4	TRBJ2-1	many	TGTGCCAGCAGTCCCCCCGGGACTCCCGCCTACAATGAGCAGTTCTTC	CASSPPGTPAYNEQFF
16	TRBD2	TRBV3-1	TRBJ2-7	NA	TGTGCCAGCAGCCAAGATATTGGACTAGCGTTCCACGAGCAGTACTTC	CASSQDIGLAFHEQYF